The subject of this entry is one T cell receptor (beta chain). The antigen is unknown. These data are taken from a study of regulatory T cells in long-lasting Graves disease. As to time point: persistent/refractory GD, antithyroid drugs over 5 years with positive TRAb. There was RNA extracted from PBMCs, and the TCR library was made from it. Recruitment took place at an endocrinology department in Xi'an, China. Trimming removed 5 bases from V and 3 bases from J; junction bases left unmatched: 14. The CDR3 totals 17 residues. Germline V gene data show CDR1 as WNHNN and CDR2 as SYGVQD (reference sequence). General study results and limits: Among samples with persistent disease, TRBV28, TRBJ1-2 and TRBJ2-5 were favored.

Through Arm-PCR of CDR3 regions and iRepertoire HTBI primers, TCR beta libraries were built. In the original processing: Taken together, the samples had fewer than 65 TRBV and more than 12 TRBJ segments identified. TCRdb redid the calling of the multiplex PCR reads with MiXCR, one entry per CDR3 protein. Clone size and V and J calls follow TCRdb, not the original study. The sample includes about 470,000 distinct CDR3 sequences, roughly a fifth of them seen just once. The sample was peripheral blood mononuclear cells (PBMCs), taken when the disease was refractory, from a patient treated with antithyroid drugs. This clonotype was sampled from a female donor with Graves disease. The chain is built from TRBV10-1 and TRBJ1-1; TRBD1 matches 8 bases. CDR3 sequence reads: CASSTPGQGKRDTEAFF. As DNA, the CDR3 is TGCGCCAGCAGTACGCCAGGACAGGGAAAAAGGGACACTGAAGCTTTCTTT.